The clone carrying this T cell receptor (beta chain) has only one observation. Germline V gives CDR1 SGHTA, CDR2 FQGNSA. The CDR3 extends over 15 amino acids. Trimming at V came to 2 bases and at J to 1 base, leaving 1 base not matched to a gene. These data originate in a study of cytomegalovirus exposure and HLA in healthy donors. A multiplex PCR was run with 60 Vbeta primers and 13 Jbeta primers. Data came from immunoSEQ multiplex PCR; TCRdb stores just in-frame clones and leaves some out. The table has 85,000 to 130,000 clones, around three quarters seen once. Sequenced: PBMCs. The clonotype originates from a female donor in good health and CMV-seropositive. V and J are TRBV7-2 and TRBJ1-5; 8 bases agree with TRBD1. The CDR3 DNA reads TGTGCCAGCAGCTTACGGACAGGGAGCAATCAGCCCCAGCATTTT. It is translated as CASSLRTGSNQPQHF.